This entry lists 21 T cell receptor beta chains sequenced from one sample in a study of cytomegalovirus exposure and HLA in healthy donors. The PCR contained 60 Vbeta and 13 Jbeta primers. The protocol was immunoSEQ multiplex PCR, while the TCRdb copy is restricted to in-frame clones and leaves out a portion. The sample carries approximately 150,000 clones, around four fifths recorded once. Sequencing was carried out using PBMCs. The receptors here all came from a woman in her thirties in good health and CMV-seropositive.

The chain has TRBV6-5 and TRBJ1-2; TRBD1 matches at 7 bases. Germline CDR1 MNHEY, CDR2 SVGAGI. The CDR3 has 12 residues. V trimming: 5 bases; J trimming: 4 bases; junction bases outside the gene matches: 1. The DNA for the CDR3 is TGTGCCAGCAGTGCAGGGGGCTATGGCTACACCTTC. It is translated as CASSAGGYGYTF.

The V and J genes are TRBV6-1 and TRBJ1-5, with D unresolved. Trimming took 3 bases from V and 6 from J, leaving 9 bases between them. CDR1 and CDR2 from the germline V gene are MNHNS and SASEGT. The CDR3 sequence is 13 residues long. DNA of the CDR3: TGTGCCAGCAGTGATTCGGTGTCTCAGCCCCAGCATTTT. Translated, it gives CASSDSVSQPQHF.

The chain joins TRBV6-5 to TRBJ2-7; 7 bases map to TRBD1. Germline CDR1 MNHEY, CDR2 SVGAGI. J was trimmed by 3 bases and V by 6 bases; bases with no gene match: 5. There are 13 residues in the CDR3. The DNA of the CDR3 is TGTGCCAGCAGGCTATACAGGGGCTACGAGCAGTACTTC. It is translated as CASRLYRGYEQYF.

This clone has more than one count but fewer than ten. The chain combines TRBV6-6 with TRBJ1-1, with 10 nucleotides matching TRBD1. V lost 10 bases, J lost 3 bases, and 14 bases stayed unmatched. Per germline, CDR1 MNHNY and CDR2 SVGAGI (reference sequence). The CDR3 spans 16 residues. As DNA, the CDR3 is TGTGCCACCAGACCGGGGACAGGGGAAGGGTACACTGAAGCTTTCTTT. Translation: CATRPGTGEGYTEAFF.

This rearrangement joins TRBV19 to TRBJ1-2; 7 positions agree with TRBD1. The CDR3 extends over 16 amino acids. Trimming removed 8 bases from V and 0 bases from J; junction bases left unmatched: 12. Germline V gene data show CDR1 as LNHDA and CDR2 as SQIVND (reference sequence). The CDR3 reads CASLGQAVGANYGYTF. The DNA of the CDR3 is TGTGCCAGTCTCGGACAGGCCGTCGGGGCTAACTATGGCTACACCTTC.

CDR3 protein: CAWRLASGFYEQYF. The CDR3 nucleotides read TGTGCCTGGAGGCTAGCTAGCGGATTCTACGAGCAGTACTTC. The chain links TRBV30 to TRBJ2-7; 7 bases are a match to TRBD2. CDR3 length equals 14 residues. Germline CDR1 GTSNPN, CDR2 SVGIG (reference sequence). Losses at the gene ends were 3 bases for V and 3 bases for J; bases not matched to a gene: 8.

V and J are TRBV5-1 and TRBJ2-2; 8 nucleotides align to TRBD1. This CDR3 region has 18 residues. Germline CDR1 and CDR2: SGHRS and YFSETQ. J was trimmed by 1 base and V by 0 bases; bases with no gene match: 8. In nucleotides, the CDR3 is TGCGCCAGCAGCTTGGAGCTCGCCGGACAGGGGAACACCGGGGAGCTGTTTTTT. Amino acids: CASSLELAGQGNTGELFF.

This chain uses TRBV1 with TRBJ2-7; the table's D call, TRBD2, has no DNA check behind it. TRBV1 is described as a pseudogene. CDR3 length equals 17 residues. CDR3 in DNA: TGCACCAGCAGCCAGACGGGGGAGCGCCGACTCTCCTACGAGCAGTACTTC. The encoded protein is CTSSQTGERRLSYEQYF.

The rearrangement uses TRBV28 and TRBJ2-7; 8 nucleotides align to TRBD2. The V and J ends lost 5 bases and 0 bases, in that order; junction bases with no gene match: 3. The CDR3 has 14 amino acids. Germline V CDR1 and CDR2: MDHEN, SYDVKM. The CDR3 DNA is TGTGCCAGCAGTCTAGCGGGCTTCTCCTACGAGCAGTACTTC. The encoded protein is CASSLAGFSYEQYF.

V usage is TRBV5-1 and J usage is TRBJ2-7, with 14 nucleotides matching TRBD2. V was pared by 4 bases and J by 6 bases, with 6 bases of the junction left unmatched. This CDR3 has 15 residues. Germline lookup yields CDR1 SGHRS and CDR2 YFSETQ. The CDR3 protein is CASSIQGTSGSEQYF. DNA for the CDR3: TGCGCCAGCAGCATTCAGGGGACTAGCGGGAGCGAGCAGTACTTC.

The chain uses TRBV4-1 and TRBJ1-5; 10 bases line up with TRBD1. The CDR3 length is 15 residues. J gave up 4 bases and V 2 bases, and 2 bases lay outside the gene matches. Germline CDR1 MGHRA, CDR2 YSYEKL. This CDR3 reads CASSQPGQGNQPQHF. In DNA form, the CDR3 reads TGCGCCAGCAGCCAACCGGGACAGGGGAATCAGCCCCAGCATTTT.

This chain connects TRBV4-3 to TRBJ2-7; 14 bases match TRBD2. The CDR3 spans 18 residues. V trimming: 0 bases; J trimming: 3 bases; junction bases outside the gene matches: 7. Looked up from germline, CDR1 is LGHNA and CDR2 is YSLEER. The CDR3 DNA reads as TGCGCCAGCAGCCAAGATTTCGGGACTAGCGGGGGTTTCTACGAGCAGTACTTC. Translated: CASSQDFGTSGGFYEQYF.

This chain connects TRBV6-5 to TRBJ2-7; D may be TRBD1 (6 bases). Trimming took 6 bases from V and 5 from J, leaving 14 bases between them. Germline values: CDR1 MNHEY, CDR2 SVGAGI. This CDR3 spans 13 amino acids. CDR3 nucleotides: TGTGCCAGCAGGAAGACAGGTCTGGACGAGCAGTACTTC. Its protein is CASRKTGLDEQYF.

The rearrangement uses TRBV10-2 and TRBJ2-1; D unresolved. In germline, CDR1 is WSHSY, CDR2 SAAADI. The CDR3 extends over 13 amino acids. The ends were cut back, 7 bases at V and 2 bases at J, with 9 bases in the middle. The CDR3 reads CASKPGPYNEQFF. CDR3 in DNA: TGCGCCAGCAAGCCGGGTCCCTACAATGAGCAGTTCTTC.

This clone was counted a single time. This chain uses TRBV11-2 with TRBJ1-1; TRBD1 might be the D (5 bases). The CDR3 has 13 amino acids. Germline V gene sequence: CDR1 SGHAT, CDR2 FQNNGV. Trimming took off 5 bases at V and 1 base at J, with 8 bases between the two ends. The CDR3, as DNA: TGTGCCAGCAGCCCGGGGGGGAACACTGAAGCTTTCTTT. Translation: CASSPGGNTEAFF. Based on the CDR3 plus reference TRBV11-2 and TRBJ1-1, the full variable domain is EAGVAQSPRYKIIEKRQSVAFWCNPISGHATLYWYQQILGQGPKLLIQFQNNGVVDDSQLPKDRFSAERLKGVDSTLKIQPAKLEDSAVYLCASSPGGNTEAFFGQGTRLTVV.

The V and J genes are TRBV11-2 and TRBJ1-2; 7 bases are a match to TRBD1. Losses at the gene ends were 2 bases for V and 6 bases for J; bases not matched to a gene: 6. Germline values: CDR1 SGHAT, CDR2 FQNNGV. There are 14 residues in the CDR3. CDR3 sequence: CASSLQGEWDGYTF. The CDR3 region has the DNA TGTGCCAGCAGCTTACAGGGGGAGTGGGATGGCTACACCTTC.

The rearrangement links TRBV7-2 to TRBJ2-7; TRBD1 agrees at 8 bases. The CDR3 loop spans 16 amino acids. The V gene's germline CDR1 is SGHTA and CDR2 FQGNSA. J gave up 2 bases and V 2 bases, and 8 bases lay outside the gene matches. CDR3 protein: CASSLFTAGGAYEQYF. CDR3 DNA: TGTGCCAGCAGCTTATTTACCGCAGGGGGCGCCTACGAGCAGTACTTC.

This chain joins TRBV6-5 and TRBJ1-4; 8 nucleotides agree with TRBD1. The CDR3 extends over 15 amino acids. With V trimmed by 2 bases and J by 8 bases, 7 bases remained unmatched. Looked up from germline, CDR1 is MNHEY and CDR2 is SVGAGI. CDR3 in amino acids: CASSYASGGKEKLFF. CDR3 sequence (DNA): TGTGCCAGCAGTTACGCCTCAGGGGGCAAAGAAAAACTGTTTTTT.

The V call is TRBV27, the J call TRBJ1-5; D ambiguous. Germline-derived CDR1 and CDR2 are MNHEY and SMNVEV (reference sequence). CDR3 size: 13 residues. The V end was cut by 5 bases, the J end by 5 bases, with 10 bases between. CDR3 DNA: TGTGCCAGCAGTGTAGTTAGTGATCAGCCCCAGCATTTT. It is translated as CASSVVSDQPQHF.

J is TRBJ2-1 and V is TRBV15; D call uncertain. The V gene's germline CDR1 is LNHNV and CDR2 YYDKDF (reference sequence). The CDR3 totals 17 residues. Trimming pared 0 bases from V and 6 bases from J, leaving 18 bases between. CDR3 in DNA: TGTGCCACCAGCAGAGATCCAGGAACCGTTCTTCTCAATGAGCAGTTCTTC. The encoded protein is CATSRDPGTVLLNEQFF.

The J gene is TRBJ2-7, the V gene TRBV5-5, with TRBD1 matching 9 bases. J gave up 3 bases and V 6 bases, and 13 bases lay outside the gene matches. Germline V lookup: CDR1 SGHKS, CDR2 YYEKEE (reference sequence). The CDR3 sequence is 16 residues long. CDR3 residues: CASTPGGGTGNYEQYF. The DNA of the CDR3 is TGTGCCAGCACCCCTGGGGGGGGGACAGGGAACTACGAGCAGTACTTC.